Each of the 25 T cell receptor beta chains below was sequenced from the same sample in a study of response to subunit inactivated influenza vaccine. TCRdb reanalysed the RT-PCR reads using MiXCR and keeps one entry per CDR3 protein. The sample consists of roughly 500,000 distinct CDR3 sequences, approximately 17% of them appearing once. The material was CD4+ T cells sorted from PBMCs, obtained around 25 months after vaccination. These receptor sequences come from a man between 50 and 69 years old who received an inactivated influenza vaccine.

This clonotype was counted only a few times. The chain uses TRBV4-2 and TRBJ1-3; no clear D gene. Germline V gene sequence: CDR1 LGHNA, CDR2 YNFKEQ. The CDR3 runs 15 residues. The V end was cut by 1 base, the J end by 2 bases, with 9 bases between. The CDR3 is CASSQVHSPGNTIYF. For the CDR3, the DNA is TGTGCCAGCAGCCAAGTCCACTCCCCTGGAAACACCATATATTTT.

This chain uses TRBV11-2 with TRBJ1-6; D is perhaps TRBD1 (6 bases). Germline V gene data show CDR1 as SGHAT and CDR2 as FQNNGV. This CDR3 is 14 amino acids long. Trimming shortened V by 5 bases and J by 9 bases, and 14 bases separated the two germline ends. The DNA for the CDR3 is TGTGCCAGCAGCACCCGGACAGCGGGTTCACCCCTCCACTTT. Translating it yields CASSTRTAGSPLHF.

This clonotype was picked up a small number of times. The chain has TRBV15 and TRBJ1-6, with D possibly being TRBD1 (6 bases). The CDR3 is made up of 14 amino acids. The germline V and J ends were trimmed by 0 bases and 13 bases, with 13 bases remaining between them. The germline V gene has CDR1 LNHNV and CDR2 YYDKDF (reference sequence). CDR3 protein: CATSRDWGRGPLHF. The CDR3 region has the DNA TGTGCCACCAGCAGAGATTGGGGGAGGGGGCCCCTCCACTTT.

The gene calls are TRBV2 and TRBJ2-7, with a weak D call TRBD1 (6 bases). The CDR3 runs to 12 residues. The germline V and J ends were trimmed by 7 bases and 11 bases, with 18 bases remaining between them. Germline V CDR1 and CDR2: SNHLY, FYNNEI. Here the CDR3 DNA reads TGTGCCAGCAAGCAGTTGGACAGAGGGGAGTACTTC. Its protein product is CASKQLDRGEYF.

The chain recombines TRBV12-3 or TRBV12-4 with TRBJ2-3; 8 bases align to TRBD2. V gave up 5 bases and J gave up 4 bases; unmatched junction bases: 14. The CDR3 covers 17 residues. This CDR3 reads CASSNQRELQLADTQYF. Written as DNA, the CDR3 is TGTGCCAGCAGTAACCAGCGGGAGTTACAGCTTGCAGATACGCAGTATTTT.

In DNA form, the CDR3 reads TGTGCCAGCAGCTTTAAGGGGCAGGGAAATTCACCCCTCCACTTT. Its translation: CASSFKGQGNSPLHF. V and J are TRBV7-9 and TRBJ1-6, with a tentative D call TRBD1 (5 bases). V lost 3 bases, J lost 7 bases, and 13 bases lay in between. Germline CDR1 reads SEHNR; CDR2 reads FQNEAQ (reference sequence). This CDR3 contains 15 residues. Based on the CDR3 plus reference TRBV7-9 and TRBJ1-6, the full variable domain is DTGVSQNPRHKITKRGQNVTFRCDPISEHNRLYWYRQTLGQGPEFLTYFQNEAQLEKSRLLSDRFSAERPKGSFSTLEIQRTEQGDSAMYLCASSFKGQGNSPLHFGNGTRLTVT.

The chain employs TRBV6-1 and TRBJ2-1; 7 bases map to TRBD1. CDR1 and CDR2 (germline): MNHNS, SASEGT. With V trimmed by 4 bases and J by 4 bases, 10 bases remained unmatched. This CDR3 is 16 amino acids long. The CDR3 DNA reads as TGTGCCAGCAGTGTGAACGACAGGGCTAGGTACAATGAGCAGTTCTTC. Translating it yields CASSVNDRARYNEQFF.

This clonotype turned up a few times. V usage is TRBV20-1 and J usage is TRBJ2-5; possible D gene TRBD2, 5 bases. The CDR3 loop spans 14 amino acids. The V gene's germline CDR1 is DFQATT and CDR2 SNEGSKA (reference sequence). V was cut by 5 bases and J by 5 bases, with 18 bases left in between. The CDR3 DNA follows: TGCAGTGCTCCTAAAGCCACTGGCGGGGAGACCCAGTACTTC. Its protein product is CSAPKATGGETQYF.

The chain carries TRBV6-2 or TRBV6-3 and TRBJ2-7, with 10 bases lining up with TRBD1. CDR1 is MNHEY and CDR2 is SVGEGT in the germline V gene. The V gene end was trimmed by 4 bases and the J gene end by 4 bases; junction bases not matched to a gene: 7. The CDR3 is 15 residues long. CDR3: CASSSGTGALYEQYF. The CDR3 coding sequence is TGTGCCAGCAGTTCCGGGACAGGGGCTCTATACGAGCAGTACTTC.

The chain links TRBV5-5 to TRBJ2-7; possibly TRBD2 for D (5 bases). Trimming removed 4 bases at V and 3 bases at J, with 14 bases between. Germline V gene lookup returns CDR1 SGHKS and CDR2 YYEKEE (reference sequence). The CDR3 runs 14 residues. CDR3 nucleotide sequence: TGTGCCAGCAGCCTGGAGGCCCGCGGCTACGAGCAGTACTTC. Amino acid sequence: CASSLEARGYEQYF.

This clonotype appeared a few times. V usage is TRBV10-2 and J usage is TRBJ2-1; 8 nucleotides match TRBD1. J was trimmed by 7 bases and V by 4 bases; bases with no gene match: 3. Germline V CDR1 and CDR2: WSHSY, SAAADI. This CDR3 spans 13 amino acids. The DNA for the CDR3 is TGCGCCAGCAGTGGACAGGGGCGAAATGAGCAGTTCTTC. Its protein is CASSGQGRNEQFF.

This clonotype has just a few counts. V and J are TRBV4-3 and TRBJ1-6, with a tentative D call TRBD1 (5 bases). V lost 1 base, J lost 5 bases, and 15 bases lay in between. Germline CDR1 is LGHNA and CDR2 is YSLEER. This CDR3 has 17 residues. The CDR3 coding sequence is TGCGCCAGCAGCCAAGGCGGGGCGCAGAGTAATAATTCACCCCTCCACTTT. Residues: CASSQGGAQSNNSPLHF.

This chain uses TRBV9 with TRBJ2-3; 12 bases map to TRBD2. Germline CDR1 is SGDLS and CDR2 is YYNGEE. V was pared by 6 bases and J by 4 bases, with 12 bases of the junction left unmatched. There are 17 residues in the CDR3. CDR3: CASTVSSGRAVADTQYF. The CDR3 DNA is TGTGCCAGCACCGTCTCTAGCGGGAGGGCCGTCGCAGATACGCAGTATTTT.

The rearrangement links TRBV7-2 to TRBJ1-2; D is unresolved. V was pared by 7 bases and J by 2 bases, with 11 bases between. The CDR3 is made up of 13 amino acids. From germline, CDR1 is SGHTA and CDR2 FQGNSA. The CDR3 spells CASTRQQNYGYTF. CDR3 nucleotides: TGTGCCAGCACGAGACAACAGAACTATGGCTACACCTTC. Using reference TRBV7-2 and TRBJ1-2 for the parts outside the CDR3, the full variable domain is GAGVSQSPSNKVTEKGKDVELRCDPISGHTALYWYRQSLGQGLEFLIYFQGNSAPDKSGLPSDRFSAERTGGSVSTLTIQRTQQEDSAVYLCASTRQQNYGYTFGSGTRLTVV.

In this sample, this clonotype turned up many times. This chain links TRBV20-1 with TRBJ2-1; 7 bases are shared with TRBD2. Germline V gene data show CDR1 as DFQATT and CDR2 as SNEGSKA (reference sequence). The CDR3 contains 14 residues. Trimming took 6 bases from V and 5 from J; bases not matched to a gene: 10. CDR3 sequence: CSAYRTRSNNEQFF. CDR3 bases: TGCAGTGCCTATAGGACTAGATCGAACAATGAGCAGTTCTTC.

This sequence joins TRBV18 and TRBJ2-1; 10 bases are a match to TRBD1. V lost 5 bases to trimming and J lost 9 bases; unmatched junction nucleotides: 4. The germline CDR1 and CDR2 sequences are KGHSH and LQKENI. The CDR3 loop spans 13 amino acids. The CDR3 spells CASSSDRGREQFF. For the CDR3, the DNA is TGTGCCAGCTCATCCGACAGGGGGCGTGAGCAGTTCTTC. Based on the CDR3 plus reference TRBV18 and TRBJ2-1, the full variable domain is NAGVMQNPRHLVRRRGQEARLRCSPMKGHSHVYWYRQLPEEGLKFMVYLQKENIIDESGMPKERFSAEFPKEGPSILRIQQVVRGDSAAYFCASSSDRGREQFFGPGTRLTVL.

J is TRBJ1-1 and V is TRBV2; possible D gene TRBD1, 5 bases. The CDR3 is 15 residues long. Deletions cut 5 bases from V and 4 bases from J, with 17 bases between. Germline V gives CDR1 SNHLY, CDR2 FYNNEI. The CDR3 DNA follows: TGTGCCAGCAGTTTCGGGGGAGCGAGGGGCACTGAAGCTTTCTTT. Encoded protein: CASSFGGARGTEAFF.

This clonotype was recorded at least ten times. This sequence joins TRBV14 and TRBJ2-3, with TRBD1 identical over 7 bases. Germline assignment: CDR1 SGHDN and CDR2 FVKESK. CDR3 length equals 14 residues. V shed 4 bases and J 3 bases; nucleotides not matched to a gene: 4. This chain's CDR3 is CASSRRQGTDTQYF. The CDR3, as DNA: TGTGCCAGCAGCCGCCGACAGGGTACAGATACGCAGTATTTT.

A few counts support this clonotype. V and J are TRBV29-1 and TRBJ2-1; 11 bases agree with TRBD2. The CDR3 is made up of 15 amino acids. Trimming at V came to 6 bases and at J to 4 bases, leaving 8 bases not matched to a gene. Germline V gene lookup returns CDR1 SQVTM and CDR2 ANQGSEA. The CDR3: CSVQLTSGGYNEQFF. CDR3 DNA sequence: TGCAGCGTCCAACTAACTAGCGGGGGTTACAATGAGCAGTTCTTC.

This clonotype was counted between two and nine times. The chain carries TRBV2 and TRBJ1-4; TRBD1 is a possible D gene (6 bases). V dropped 3 bases and J dropped 4 bases, with 12 bases sitting between them. The germline gives CDR1 SNHLY, CDR2 FYNNEI. The CDR3 consists of 15 residues. In DNA form, the CDR3 reads TGTGCCAGCAGTGAGGGGGCCTGGGGTAATGAAAAACTGTTTTTT. It specifies CASSEGAWGNEKLFF.

V and J are TRBV10-3 and TRBJ1-2; D gene uncertain. Trimming removed 4 bases at V and 4 bases at J, with 13 bases between. The CDR3 loop spans 14 amino acids. Germline lookup yields CDR1 ENHRY and CDR2 SYGVKD. The CDR3 sequence is CAISGVHRSYGYTF. CDR3 DNA: TGTGCCATCAGTGGGGTTCACAGAAGCTATGGCTACACCTTC.

The chain joins TRBV28 to TRBJ1-5, with 7 bases that match TRBD1. V gave up 5 bases and J gave up 0 bases; unmatched junction bases: 10. The CDR3 sequence is 17 residues long. CDR1 is MDHEN, CDR2 SYDVKM, per germline. The CDR3 nucleotides are TGTGCCAGCAGTCAGACAGGGCCCCTCTATAGCAATCAGCCCCAGCATTTT. Translating gives CASSQTGPLYSNQPQHF.

CDR3 nucleotides: TGTGCCAACCTCGGACAGGAGAAGTACGAGCAGTACTTC. Translation: CANLGQEKYEQYF. The V call is TRBV5-5, the J call TRBJ2-7; 7 bases align to TRBD1. Germline V CDR1 and CDR2: SGHKS, YYEKEE (reference sequence). The CDR3 sequence is 13 residues long. The V gene end was trimmed by 9 bases and the J gene end by 4 bases; junction bases not matched to a gene: 10. Variable domain in full (rest from reference TRBV5-5 and TRBJ2-7): DAGVTQSPTHLIKTRGQQVTLRCSPISGHKSVSWYQQVLGQGPQFIFQYYEKEERGRGNFPDRFSARQFPNYSSELNVNALLLGDSALYLCANLGQEKYEQYFGPGTRLTVT.

This clonotype was observed at least ten times. The V gene is TRBV29-1, the J gene TRBJ1-2; D gene unclear. CDR3 length: 14 residues. Trimming left V 1 base short and J 5 bases short, with 14 bases between. CDR1 and CDR2 (germline): SQVTM, ANQGSEA. CDR3 coding DNA: TGCAGCGTTGAAGTTGGCGTGGGAGGATATGGCTACACCTTC. It is translated as CSVEVGVGGYGYTF. Complete variable domain (other parts from reference TRBV29-1 and TRBJ1-2): SAVISQKPSRDICQRGTSLTIQCQVDSQVTMMFWYRQQPGQSLTLIATANQGSEATYESGFVIDKFPISRPNLTFSTLTVSNMSPEDSSIYLCSVEVGVGGYGYTFGSGTRLTVV.

This clonotype occurred many times. This CDR3 is CSARDGDYSYEQYF. The CDR3 DNA is TGCAGTGCTAGAGATGGGGACTACTCCTACGAGCAGTACTTC. V usage is TRBV20-1 and J usage is TRBJ2-7; 7 bases match TRBD2. The J segment lost 0 bases and the V segment lost 0 bases, leaving 2 bases of the junction unmatched. The CDR3 consists of 14 residues. CDR1 and CDR2 (germline): DFQATT, SNEGSKA (reference sequence).